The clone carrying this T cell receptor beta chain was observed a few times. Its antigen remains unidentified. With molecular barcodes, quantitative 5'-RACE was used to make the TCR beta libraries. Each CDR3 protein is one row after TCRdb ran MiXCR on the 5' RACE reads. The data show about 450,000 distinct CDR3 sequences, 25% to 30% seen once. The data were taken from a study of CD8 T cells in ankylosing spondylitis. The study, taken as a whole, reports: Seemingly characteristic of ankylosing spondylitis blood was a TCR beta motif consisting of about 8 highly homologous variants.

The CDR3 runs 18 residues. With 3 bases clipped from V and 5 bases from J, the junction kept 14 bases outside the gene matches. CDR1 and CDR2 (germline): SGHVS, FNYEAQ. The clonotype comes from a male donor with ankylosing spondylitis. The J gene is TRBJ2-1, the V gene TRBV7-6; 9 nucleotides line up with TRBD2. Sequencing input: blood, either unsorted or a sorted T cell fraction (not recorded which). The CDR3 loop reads CASSFGSGRSRANNEQFF. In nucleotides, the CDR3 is TGTGCCAGCAGCTTTGGAAGCGGGAGGAGTAGGGCTAACAATGAGCAGTTCTTC. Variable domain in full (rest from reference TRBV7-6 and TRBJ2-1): GAGVSQSPRYKVTKRGQDVALRCDPISGHVSLYWYRQALGQGPEFLTYFNYEAQQDKSGLPNDRFSAERPEGSISTLTIQRTEQRDSAMYRCASSFGSGRSRANNEQFFGPGTRLTVL.